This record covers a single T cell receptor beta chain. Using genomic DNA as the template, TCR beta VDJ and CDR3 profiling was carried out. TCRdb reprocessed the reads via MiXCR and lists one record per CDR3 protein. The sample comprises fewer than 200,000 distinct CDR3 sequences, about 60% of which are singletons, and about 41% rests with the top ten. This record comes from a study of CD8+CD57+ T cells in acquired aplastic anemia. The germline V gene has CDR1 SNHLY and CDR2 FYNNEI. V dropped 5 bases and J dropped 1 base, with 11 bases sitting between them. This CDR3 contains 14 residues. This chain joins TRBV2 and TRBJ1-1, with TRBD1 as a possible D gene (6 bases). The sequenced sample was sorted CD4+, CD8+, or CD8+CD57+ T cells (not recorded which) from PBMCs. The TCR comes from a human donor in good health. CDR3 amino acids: CASSPQGPNTEAFF. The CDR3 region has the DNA TGTGCCAGCAGTCCCCAGGGGCCGAACACTGAAGCTTTCTTT.